The following is a TCR beta chain sequence with its context. Its antigen is not identified. With V trimmed by 3 bases and J by 2 bases, 2 bases remained unmatched. This CDR3 spans 15 amino acids. Germline CDR1 MGHDK, CDR2 SYGVNS. Once extracted for a subset, genomic DNA was divided evenly among several immunoSEQ plates. Generated by immunoSEQ multiplex PCR, the TCRdb table keeps only in-frame clones and is missing some. The table includes about 2.3 million clones, 85% to 95% detected once. Donors, healthy HIV-negative adults, lacked recent acute infections or vaccinations. This entry comes from a study of shared clonotypes between healthy human individuals. Overall study: Each donor's CD8 memory used one plate, CD8 naive two, each CD4 subset three. Regarding the study as a whole: Specimens sampled were limited to blood, with tissue repertoires likely differing.

This sequence originates from a man aged 18 to 30 in good health. Some clones in this sample may be carry-over from other donors' samples. The chain links TRBV25-1 to TRBJ1-4, with 8 nucleotides matching TRBD1. The specimen sequenced was naive CD4+ T cells from PBMCs. Noted subset: CD45RA+ positively selected. The CDR3 loop is CASSDRGQTNEKLFF. The CDR3, as DNA: TGTGCCAGCAGTGACAGGGGGCAGACTAATGAAAAACTGTTTTTT.